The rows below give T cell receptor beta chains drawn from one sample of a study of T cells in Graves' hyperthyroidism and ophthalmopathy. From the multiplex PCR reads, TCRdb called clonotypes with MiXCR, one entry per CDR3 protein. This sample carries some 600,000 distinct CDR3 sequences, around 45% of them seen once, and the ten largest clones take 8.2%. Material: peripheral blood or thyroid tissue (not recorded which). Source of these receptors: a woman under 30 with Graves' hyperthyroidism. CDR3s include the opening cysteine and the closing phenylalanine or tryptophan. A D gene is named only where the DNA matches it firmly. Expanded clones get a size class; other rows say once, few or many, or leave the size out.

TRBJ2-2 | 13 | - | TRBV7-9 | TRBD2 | TGTGCCAGCAGCGACGGGGGGGGCGGGGAGCTGTTTTTT | CASSDGGGGELFF
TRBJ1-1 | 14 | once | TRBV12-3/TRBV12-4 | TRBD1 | TGTGCCAGCAGGGGACAGGGGCCATATACTGAAGCTTTCTTT | CASRGQGPYTEAFF
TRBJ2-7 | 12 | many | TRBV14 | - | TGTGCCAGCAGCCCTAAAGGACGGAAGCAGTACTTC | CASSPKGRKQYF
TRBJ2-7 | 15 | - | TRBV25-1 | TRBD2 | TGTGCCAGCAGTGAAGGGGCTAGCGGCTTCTACGAGCAGTACTTC | CASSEGASGFYEQYF
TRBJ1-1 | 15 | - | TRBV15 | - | TGTGCCACCAGCAATCCGGGGCTGATGAACACTGAAGCTTTCTTT | CATSNPGLMNTEAFF
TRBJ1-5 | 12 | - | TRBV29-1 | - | TGCAGCGTTGGGCAGGAGGATCAGCCCCAGCATTTT | CSVGQEDQPQHF
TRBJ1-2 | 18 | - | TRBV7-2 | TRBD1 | TGTGCCAGCAGCTTAATAATAGTCCCGGGACAGGGAAACTATGGCTACACCTTC | CASSLIIVPGQGNYGYTF
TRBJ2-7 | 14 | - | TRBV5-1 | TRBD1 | TGCGCCAGCAGCCCTCGACAGGGTACCTACGAGCAGTACTTC | CASSPRQGTYEQYF
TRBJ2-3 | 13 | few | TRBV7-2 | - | TGTGCCAGCAGCTTGTGGGGGGTGGATACGCAGTATTTT | CASSLWGVDTQYF
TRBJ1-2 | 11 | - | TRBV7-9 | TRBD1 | TGTGCCAGCAAAGCCCGACAGGGTGAGACCTTC | CASKARQGETF
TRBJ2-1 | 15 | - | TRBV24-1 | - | TGTGCCACCAGTATTACCGGGACCAATAACAATGAGCAGTTCTTC | CATSITGTNNNEQFF
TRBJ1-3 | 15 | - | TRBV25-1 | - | TGTGCCAGCAGAGGGAGGGACCACTCTGGAAACCCCATATATTTT | CASRGRDHSGNPIYF
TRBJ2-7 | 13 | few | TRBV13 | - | TGTGCCAGCAGCTTAGGAGGGGCTAGCGAGCAGTACTTC | CASSLGGASEQYF
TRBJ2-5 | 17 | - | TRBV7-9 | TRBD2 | TGTGCCAGCAGCGTATCCCCTCCGACTAGCGGGAGAGAGACCCAGTACTTC | CASSVSPPTSGRETQYF
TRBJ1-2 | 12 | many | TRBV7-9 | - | TGTGCCAGCAGCTTTGAGTCTTATGGCTACACCTTC | CASSFESYGYTF
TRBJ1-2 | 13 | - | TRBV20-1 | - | TGCAGTGCTAGGGCGGCCCCTAACTATGGCCACACCTTC | CSARAAPNYGHTF
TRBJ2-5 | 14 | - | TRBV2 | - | TGTGCCAGCATTGGCGGGACACTTCAAGAGACCCAGTACTTC | CASIGGTLQETQYF
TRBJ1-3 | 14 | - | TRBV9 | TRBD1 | TGTGCCAGCAGCCAGACAGGGGGAGGAAACACCATATATTTT | CASSQTGGGNTIYF
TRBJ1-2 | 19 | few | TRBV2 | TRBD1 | TGTGCCAGCGCACTCCATGAGGACAGGGTGAAAGGGGTCGACTATGGCTACACCTTC | CASALHEDRVKGVDYGYTF
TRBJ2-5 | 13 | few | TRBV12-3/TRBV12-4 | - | TGTGCCAGCAGTTTTCTGGGGGCAGAGACCCAGTACTTC | CASSFLGAETQYF
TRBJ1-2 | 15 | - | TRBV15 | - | TGTGCCACCAGCAGACCCGGCACCGTGTCTTATGGCTACACCTTC | CATSRPGTVSYGYTF
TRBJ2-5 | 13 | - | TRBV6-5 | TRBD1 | TGTGCCAGCAGTCCAGGGGGAGAGGAGACCCAGTACTTC | CASSPGGEETQYF
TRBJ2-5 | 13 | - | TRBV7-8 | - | TGTGCCAGCAGCTTAGGGGCGAGAGAGACCCAGTACTTC | CASSLGARETQYF
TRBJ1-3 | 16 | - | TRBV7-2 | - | TGTGCCAGCAGCTTTAACAGGGCCGCAGCTGGAAACACCATATATTTT | CASSFNRAAAGNTIYF
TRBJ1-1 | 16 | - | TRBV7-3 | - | TGTGCCGGCAGTTTGGGGGCGTTAGGAGAGAACACTGAAGCTTTCTTT | CAGSLGALGENTEAFF
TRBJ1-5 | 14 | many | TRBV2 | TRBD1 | TGTGCCAGCAGTGGGACAGGGCGCAATCAGCCCCAGCATTTT | CASSGTGRNQPQHF
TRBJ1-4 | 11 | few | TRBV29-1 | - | TGCAGCGTTAAAATTCAGGGTATCCTGTTTTTT | CSVKIQGILFF
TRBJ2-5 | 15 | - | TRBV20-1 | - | TGCAGTGCTAGAGATCCTGTTGACAGCCAAGAGACCCAGTACTTC | CSARDPVDSQETQYF
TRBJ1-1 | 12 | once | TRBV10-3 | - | TGTGCCATCAGTCCTAGAACCGGAGGAGCTTTCTTT | CAISPRTGGAFF
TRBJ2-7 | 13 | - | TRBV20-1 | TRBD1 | TGCAGTGCTAGCGGGACAGGGGCGGACGAGCAGTACTTC | CSASGTGADEQYF
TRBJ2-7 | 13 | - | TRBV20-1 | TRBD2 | TGCAGTGCTTGGGGACTAGCGGGAGTGGAGCAGTACTTC | CSAWGLAGVEQYF
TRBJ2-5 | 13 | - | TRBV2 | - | TGTGCCAGCAGCCCCGGGGAAGCGGAGACCCAGTACTTC | CASSPGEAETQYF